The entry below gives a single T cell receptor beta chain sequence along with its context. Its antigen remains unidentified. This entry comes from a study of cytomegalovirus exposure and HLA in healthy donors. Points from the study as a whole: Later analysis identified 16,000 or so TCR beta sequences associated with HLA alleles, using a false discovery rate threshold of 0.05. Common viral pathogens seemed, in a later analysis, to connect with several of the most significant clusters.

A multiplex PCR was run with 60 Vbeta primers and 13 Jbeta primers. The protocol was immunoSEQ multiplex PCR, while the TCRdb copy is restricted to in-frame clones and leaves out a portion. The top ten clones hold 2% to 2.5% of a sample with 150,000 to 200,000 clones, roughly three quarters of them seen once. This CDR3 region has 15 residues. V lost 3 bases and J lost 6; bases outside the gene matches: 9. CDR1 and CDR2 (germline): SGDLS, YYNGEE. This clonotype originated in a woman aged 50 to 60 in good health and CMV-seronegative. J is TRBJ2-1 and V is TRBV9; 7 bases match TRBD1. Specimen: PBMCs. The CDR3 DNA is TGTGCCAGCAGCGGACAGGGTGGGGTCGGCAATGAGCAGTTCTTC. This translates into CASSGQGGVGNEQFF.